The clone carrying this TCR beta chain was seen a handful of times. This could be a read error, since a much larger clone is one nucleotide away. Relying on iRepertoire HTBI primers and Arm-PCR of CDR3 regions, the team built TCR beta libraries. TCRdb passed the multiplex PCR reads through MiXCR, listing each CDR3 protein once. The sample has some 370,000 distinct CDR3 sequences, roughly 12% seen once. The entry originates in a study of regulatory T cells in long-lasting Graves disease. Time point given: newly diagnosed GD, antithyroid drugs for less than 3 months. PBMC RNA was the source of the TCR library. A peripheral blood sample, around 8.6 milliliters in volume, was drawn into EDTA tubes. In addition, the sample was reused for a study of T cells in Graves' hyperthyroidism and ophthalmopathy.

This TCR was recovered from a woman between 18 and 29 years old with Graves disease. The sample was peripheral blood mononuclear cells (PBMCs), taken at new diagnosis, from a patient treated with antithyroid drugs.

The CDR3 DNA is TGTGCCTGGACCCCCGGTTCGGGGGGAGAGGCCCAGTACTTC. Translated: CAWTPGSGGEAQYF. The chain joins TRBV30 to TRBJ2-5; the match to TRBD2 covers 7 bases. The CDR3 spans 14 residues. Germline values: CDR1 GTSNPN, CDR2 SVGIG (reference sequence).